A single sample is the source of the 26 T cell receptor beta chains below, sequenced in a study of T cells in Graves' hyperthyroidism and ophthalmopathy. Amplification of TCR beta CDR3 regions was performed using RNA transcripts as template. RT-PCR in the first round (using the HTBI primer set) targeted the TCR CDR3. TCRdb independently ran MiXCR on the multiplex PCR reads; one entry per CDR3 protein. The profile shows a few hundred thousand distinct CDR3 sequences, 15% to 19% of them singletons. Input material: blood. The receptor source for this set is a woman aged 25 to 39 with Graves' hyperthyroidism.

This clonotype was recorded at least ten times. The chain has TRBV20-1 and TRBJ2-7; D possibly matches TRBD1 or TRBD2 (6 bases each). Trimming pared 3 bases from V and 6 bases from J, leaving 15 bases between. CDR1 DFQATT and CDR2 SNEGSKA come from the germline V gene (reference sequence). The CDR3 contains 13 residues. The CDR3, as DNA: TGCAGTGCTAGCCGAGGGGGGACGGCCGAGCAGTACTTC. Its translation is CSASRGGTAEQYF.

This clonotype showed up many times. This chain joins TRBV20-1 and TRBJ2-1; D tentatively reads TRBD1 or TRBD2 (5 bases each). V gave up 5 bases and J gave up 9 bases, with 11 bases separating them. This CDR3 comprises 11 residues. Per the germline V gene, CDR1 is DFQATT and CDR2 is SNEGSKA (reference sequence). CDR3 amino acids: CSALNGGEQFF. CDR3 bases: TGCAGTGCTTTAAATGGGGGTGAGCAGTTCTTC.

In this sample, this clonotype turned up many times. The chain carries TRBV20-1 and TRBJ2-7, with a weak D call TRBD2 (6 bases). Trimming pared 1 base from V and 6 bases from J, leaving 19 bases between. This CDR3 is 15 amino acids long. From germline, CDR1 is DFQATT and CDR2 SNEGSKA (reference sequence). This CDR3 reads CSARGGDGAGPEQYF. In DNA, the CDR3 is TGCAGTGCTAGAGGTGGAGACGGGGCGGGACCCGAGCAGTACTTC.

There are many counts of this clonotype. The chain employs TRBV6-2 or TRBV6-3 and TRBJ2-2; 9 bases map to TRBD1. The V segment lost 5 bases and the J segment 6 bases; nucleotides outside the gene matches: 10. The CDR3 extends over 16 amino acids. In germline, CDR1 is MNHEY, CDR2 SVGEGT. The CDR3, as DNA: TGTGCCAGCAGTGGCCCGGGACAGGGAATCCCCGGGGAGCTGTTTTTT. This gives the protein CASSGPGQGIPGELFF.

The genes are TRBV5-1 and TRBJ2-5, with 7 nucleotides matching TRBD2. Germline CDR1 is SGHRS and CDR2 is YFSETQ. The V gene end was trimmed by 4 bases and the J gene end by 5 bases; junction bases not matched to a gene: 11. The CDR3 has 15 residues. The CDR3 DNA sequence: TGCGCCAGCAGCCGAGACCGCGGGAGTCTGGAGACCCAGTACTTC. This translates into CASSRDRGSLETQYF.

This clonotype appeared many times. This chain joins TRBV20-1 and TRBJ2-1; 7 bases agree with TRBD2. J gave up 0 bases and V 3 bases, and 5 bases lay outside the gene matches. There are 15 residues in the CDR3. Germline V gives CDR1 DFQATT, CDR2 SNEGSKA (reference sequence). The CDR3 here is CSARSSGFSYNEQFF. The CDR3 nucleotides read TGCAGTGCTAGGAGTAGCGGGTTCTCCTACAATGAGCAGTTCTTC.

At least ten counts were recorded for this clonotype. The chain couples TRBV5-5 to TRBJ2-1, with 10 bases identical to TRBD1. Germline CDR1 reads SGHKS; CDR2 reads YYEKEE (reference sequence). V dropped 0 bases and J dropped 6; count of bases not matched to a gene: 12. The CDR3 covers 18 residues. The CDR3: CASSLVGAGTGAGNEQFF. The CDR3 coding sequence is TGTGCCAGCAGCTTGGTGGGGGCCGGGACAGGGGCAGGCAATGAGCAGTTCTTC.

This clonotype appeared many times. The rearrangement joins TRBV7-2 to TRBJ2-1; D assignment may be TRBD1 or TRBD2 (5 bases each). V was shortened by 3 bases and J by 10 bases, with 22 bases between the two germline ends. This CDR3 is 16 amino acids long. Germline CDR1 and CDR2: SGHTA and FQGNSA. The CDR3 loop is CASSFSGTGNSREQFF. The DNA of the CDR3 is TGTGCCAGCAGCTTTTCGGGGACGGGTAATTCCCGGGAGCAGTTCTTC.

Only a few counts were recorded for this clonotype. This chain uses TRBV19 with TRBJ2-7; TRBD1 matches 9 bases. The CDR3 loop spans 15 amino acids. The V gene's germline CDR1 is LNHDA and CDR2 SQIVND (reference sequence). The V and J ends lost 6 bases and 4 bases, in that order; junction bases with no gene match: 10. The CDR3 sequence is CASRRSGTGNYEQYF. The CDR3 DNA reads TGTGCCAGTAGGAGATCCGGGACAGGGAATTACGAGCAGTACTTC.

V and J are TRBV5-1 and TRBJ1-1; D gene unclear. Germline V gives CDR1 SGHRS, CDR2 YFSETQ. Trimming cost V 3 bases and J 8 bases, with 11 bases left between them. This CDR3 is 12 amino acids long. DNA for the CDR3: TGCGCCAGCAGCTCTGGACGGTTGGAAGCTTTCTTT. Its translation: CASSSGRLEAFF.

This clonotype was counted between two and nine times. J is TRBJ2-7 and V is TRBV30, with D perhaps assigned TRBD1 or TRBD2 (5 bases each). The germline CDR1 and CDR2 sequences are GTSNPN and SVGIG (reference sequence). Trimming left V 2 bases short and J 3 bases short, with 11 bases between. This CDR3 is 13 amino acids long. CDR3 sequence: CAWSRDGLYEQYF. The CDR3 DNA reads TGTGCCTGGAGTCGGGACGGTCTCTACGAGCAGTACTTC.

The sample holds many counts of this clonotype. This chain uses TRBV7-9 with TRBJ2-5, with TRBD2 matching over 11 bases. This CDR3 contains 16 residues. Losses at the gene ends were 3 bases for V and 2 bases for J; bases not matched to a gene: 5. Germline V gene sequence: CDR1 SEHNR, CDR2 FQNEAQ (reference sequence). CDR3 sequence: CASSLEGTSGQETQYF. CDR3 sequence (DNA): TGTGCCAGCAGCTTGGAGGGGACTAGCGGTCAAGAGACCCAGTACTTC.

This clonotype has ten or more counts. This chain connects TRBV20-1 to TRBJ2-3, with 9 bases identical to TRBD2. Trimming took 5 bases from V and 5 from J; bases not matched to a gene: 11. The CDR3 is made up of 15 amino acids. Germline V lookup: CDR1 DFQATT, CDR2 SNEGSKA (reference sequence). CDR3: CSAEGVAGAKDTQYF. The CDR3 nucleotides read TGCAGTGCTGAGGGAGTAGCGGGAGCAAAAGATACGCAGTATTTT.

The table lists this clonotype with many counts. CDR3 nucleotide sequence: TGTGCCACCGCGGGAGGGTTAAACATTCAGTACTTC. As protein: CATAGGLNIQYF. The chain combines TRBV28 with TRBJ2-4; TRBD2 matches 9 bases. V shed 10 bases, J shed 6 bases, and the junction held 4 bases outside the gene matches. The CDR3 has 12 amino acids. Germline loops: CDR1 MDHEN, CDR2 SYDVKM.

This clonotype was detected many times. The rearrangement uses TRBV5-1 and TRBJ2-3; TRBD2 agrees at 7 bases. The CDR3 spans 15 residues. V dropped 1 base and J dropped 0; count of bases not matched to a gene: 2. CDR1 SGHRS and CDR2 YFSETQ come from the germline V gene. The CDR3 DNA reads as TGCGCCAGCAGCTTGATAGCGGGTAGCACAGATACGCAGTATTTT. It is translated as CASSLIAGSTDTQYF. Variable domain in full (rest from reference TRBV5-1 and TRBJ2-3): KAGVTQTPRYLIKTRGQQVTLSCSPISGHRSVSWYQQTPGQGLQFLFEYFSETQRNKGNFPGRFSGRQFSNSRSEMNVSTLELGDSALYLCASSLIAGSTDTQYFGPGTRLTVL.

The rearrangement uses TRBV7-9 and TRBJ2-1; 7 bases agree with TRBD2. This CDR3 has 16 amino acids. Germline-derived CDR1 and CDR2 are SEHNR and FQNEAQ (reference sequence). V was clipped by 0 bases and J by 6 bases; unmatched bases: 8. The CDR3 loop reads CASSLAGASGLNEQFF. The DNA of the CDR3 is TGTGCCAGCAGCTTAGCAGGAGCTAGCGGCCTCAATGAGCAGTTCTTC.

This clonotype was seen a few times. The chain combines TRBV27 with TRBJ1-6; tentatively, D is TRBD1 (6 bases). Germline assignment: CDR1 MNHEY and CDR2 SMNVEV (reference sequence). The CDR3 totals 13 residues. V dropped 2 bases and J dropped 7 bases, with 6 bases sitting between them. The CDR3 spells CASSLRGNSPLHF. DNA of the CDR3: TGTGCCAGCAGTTTAAGGGGGAATTCACCCCTCCACTTT.

This clonotype was detected ten times or more. The V call is TRBV7-2, the J call TRBJ2-7; 7 nucleotides line up with TRBD2. The V segment lost 5 bases and the J segment 1 base; nucleotides outside the gene matches: 14. This CDR3 contains 17 residues. The germline CDR1 and CDR2 sequences are SGHTA and FQGNSA. The CDR3 region is CASSHPGGGLLSYEQYF. Here the CDR3 DNA reads TGTGCCAGCAGCCACCCTGGTGGGGGACTATTGTCCTACGAGCAGTACTTC.

This clonotype showed up many times. In DNA, the CDR3 is TGTGCCAGCTCACCCGGGACCAATATGAACACTGAAGCTTTCTTT. As protein: CASSPGTNMNTEAFF. This sequence joins TRBV18 and TRBJ1-1, with D tentatively TRBD1 (5 bases). Trimming left V 3 bases short and J 0 bases short, with 11 bases between. The CDR3 consists of 15 residues. In germline, CDR1 is KGHSH, CDR2 LQKENI.

There are a few counts of this clonotype. The rearrangement links TRBV3-1 to TRBJ1-6; no clear D gene. This CDR3 contains 16 residues. The V end was cut by 0 bases, the J end by 7 bases, with 13 bases between. The germline V gene encodes CDR1 LGHDT and CDR2 YNNKEL (reference sequence). The CDR3 protein is CASSQEPPWENSPLHF. The CDR3 bases are TGTGCCAGCAGCCAAGAACCCCCCTGGGAAAATTCACCCCTCCACTTT.

This clonotype was seen only a few times. V is TRBV4-1 and J is TRBJ2-1, with 8 bases aligning to TRBD2. The V and J ends lost 0 bases and 5 bases, in that order; junction bases with no gene match: 12. CDR1 is MGHRA and CDR2 is YSYEKL in the germline V gene. CDR3 length: 18 amino acids. For the CDR3, the DNA is TGCGCCAGCAGCCAAGATCAAAGACGGACTAGCAGAAACAATGAGCAGTTCTTC. Translating gives CASSQDQRRTSRNNEQFF.

CDR3 nucleotides: TGTGCCAGCGCTATAACGGCCTACAATGAGCAGTTCTTC. It specifies CASAITAYNEQFF. J is TRBJ2-1 and V is TRBV9; D gene ambiguous. The ends were cut back, 7 bases at V and 2 bases at J, with 10 bases in the middle. The CDR3 covers 13 residues. CDR1 is SGDLS and CDR2 is YYNGEE in the germline V gene.

The V gene is TRBV9, the J gene TRBJ2-7; TRBD1 or TRBD2 may be the D gene (6 bases each). CDR1 is SGDLS and CDR2 is YYNGEE in the germline V gene. The V and J ends lost 3 bases and 3 bases respectively, with 19 bases between them. The CDR3 spans 16 residues. The CDR3 sequence is CASSAGAAPMYYEQYF. The CDR3 bases are TGTGCCAGCAGCGCGGGGGCGGCGCCCATGTACTACGAGCAGTACTTC.

This clonotype has at least ten counts. The chain combines TRBV30 with TRBJ2-4; possibly TRBD1 for D (6 bases). The germline V and J ends were trimmed by 3 bases and 2 bases, with 11 bases remaining between them. The CDR3 consists of 14 residues. Germline V gene data show CDR1 as GTSNPN and CDR2 as SVGIG (reference sequence). CDR3 DNA: TGTGCCTGGAGGGTAGGGGGAACCAAAAACATTCAGTACTTC. It encodes CAWRVGGTKNIQYF.

Many counts were recorded for this clonotype. The V call is TRBV2, the J call TRBJ1-2, with 9 bases aligning to TRBD1. Germline V gene sequence: CDR1 SNHLY, CDR2 FYNNEI. The CDR3 consists of 15 residues. The junction had 12 bases not matched to a gene; V was cut back by 7 bases and J by 6 bases. The CDR3 coding sequence is TGTGCCAGCACCGGGGGGACAGGGATTTGGAATGGCTACACCTTC. Its translation: CASTGGTGIWNGYTF.

This clonotype was counted ten times or more. This chain joins TRBV10-2 and TRBJ2-1; 8 nucleotides align to TRBD2. Germline CDR1 is WSHSY and CDR2 is SAAADI. The CDR3 covers 13 residues. After removal of 10 bases from V and 7 bases from J, the junction contained 9 bases not matched to a gene. CDR3 in amino acids: CAIGGERENEQFF. For the CDR3, the DNA is TGCGCCATCGGGGGGGAGCGGGAGAATGAGCAGTTCTTC.